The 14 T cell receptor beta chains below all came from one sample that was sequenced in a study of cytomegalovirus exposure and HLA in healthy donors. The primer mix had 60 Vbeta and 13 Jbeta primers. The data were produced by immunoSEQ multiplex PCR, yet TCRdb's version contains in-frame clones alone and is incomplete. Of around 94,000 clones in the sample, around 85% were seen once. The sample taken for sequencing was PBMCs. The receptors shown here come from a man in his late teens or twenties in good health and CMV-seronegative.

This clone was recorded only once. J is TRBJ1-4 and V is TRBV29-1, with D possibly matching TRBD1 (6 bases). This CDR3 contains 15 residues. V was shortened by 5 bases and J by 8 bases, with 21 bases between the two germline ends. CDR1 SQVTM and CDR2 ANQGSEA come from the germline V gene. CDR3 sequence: CSVKDLRGPGEKLFF. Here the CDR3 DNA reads TGCAGCGTTAAGGACCTCAGGGGTCCGGGGGAAAAACTGTTTTTT.

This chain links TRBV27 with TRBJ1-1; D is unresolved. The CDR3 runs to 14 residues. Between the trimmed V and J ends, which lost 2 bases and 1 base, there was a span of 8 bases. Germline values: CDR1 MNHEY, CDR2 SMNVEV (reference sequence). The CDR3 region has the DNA TGTGCCAGCAGTTTAAAACTTGGGAACACTGAAGCTTTCTTT. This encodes CASSLKLGNTEAFF.

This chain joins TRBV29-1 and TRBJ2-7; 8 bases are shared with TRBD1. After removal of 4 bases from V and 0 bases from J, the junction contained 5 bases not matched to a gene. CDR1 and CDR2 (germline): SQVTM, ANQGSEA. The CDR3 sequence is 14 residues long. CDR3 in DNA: TGCAGCGTTGCCGGGGACAGGAGCTCCTACGAGCAGTACTTC. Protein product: CSVAGDRSSYEQYF.

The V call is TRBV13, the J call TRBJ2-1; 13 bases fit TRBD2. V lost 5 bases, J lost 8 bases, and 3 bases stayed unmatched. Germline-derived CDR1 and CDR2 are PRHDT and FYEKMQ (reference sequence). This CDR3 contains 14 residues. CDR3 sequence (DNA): TGTGCCAGCAGCGAGACTAGCGGGAGGTATGAGCAGTTCTTC. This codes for CASSETSGRYEQFF.

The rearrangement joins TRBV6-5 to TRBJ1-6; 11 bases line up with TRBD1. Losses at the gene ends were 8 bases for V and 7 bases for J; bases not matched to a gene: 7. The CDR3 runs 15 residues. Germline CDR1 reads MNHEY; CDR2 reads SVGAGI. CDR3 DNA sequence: TGTGCCAGCGGTTGGGGGACAGGGGGGAATTCACCCCTCCACTTT. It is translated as CASGWGTGGNSPLHF.

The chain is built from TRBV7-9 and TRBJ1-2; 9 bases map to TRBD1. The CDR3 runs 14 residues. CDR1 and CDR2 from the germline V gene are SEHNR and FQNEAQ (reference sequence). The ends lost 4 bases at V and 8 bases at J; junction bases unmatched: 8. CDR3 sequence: CASSWPRTGEGYTF. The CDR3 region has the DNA TGTGCCAGCAGCTGGCCGAGGACAGGGGAGGGCTACACCTTC.

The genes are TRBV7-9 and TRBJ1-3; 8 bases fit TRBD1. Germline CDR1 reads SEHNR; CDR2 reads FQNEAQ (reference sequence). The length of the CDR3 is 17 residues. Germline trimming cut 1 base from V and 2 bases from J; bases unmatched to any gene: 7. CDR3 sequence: CASSLDATGGPGNTIYF. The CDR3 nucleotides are TGTGCCAGCAGCTTAGACGCTACAGGGGGACCTGGAAACACCATATATTTT.

The CDR3 loop is CASSLLSGLGYTF. The CDR3 region has the DNA TGTGCCAGCAGCTTACTGTCAGGGCTTGGCTACACCTTC. The rearrangement joins TRBV7-9 to TRBJ1-2, with a possible D match to TRBD1 (5 bases). This CDR3 contains 13 residues. Trimming took off 2 bases at V and 7 bases at J, with 11 bases between the two ends. CDR1 is SEHNR and CDR2 is FQNEAQ in the germline V gene (reference sequence). Looking up the rest from reference TRBV7-9 and TRBJ1-2 gives the full variable domain: DTGVSQNPRHKITKRGQNVTFRCDPISEHNRLYWYRQTLGQGPEFLTYFQNEAQLEKSRLLSDRFSAERPKGSFSTLEIQRTEQGDSAMYLCASSLLSGLGYTFGSGTRLTVV.

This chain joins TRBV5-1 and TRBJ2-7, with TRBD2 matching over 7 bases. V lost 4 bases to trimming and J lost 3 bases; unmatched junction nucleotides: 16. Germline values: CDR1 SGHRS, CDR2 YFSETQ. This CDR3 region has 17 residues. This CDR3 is CASSPTGGVKRDYEQYF. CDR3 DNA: TGCGCCAGCAGCCCCACTGGGGGTGTGAAGCGGGACTACGAGCAGTACTTC.

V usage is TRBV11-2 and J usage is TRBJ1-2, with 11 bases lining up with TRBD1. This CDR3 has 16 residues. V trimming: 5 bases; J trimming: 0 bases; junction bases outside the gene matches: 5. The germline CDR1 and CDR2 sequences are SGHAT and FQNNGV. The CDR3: CASSRGQGAANYGYTF. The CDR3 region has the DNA TGTGCCAGCAGCCGCGGACAGGGGGCTGCTAACTATGGCTACACCTTC.

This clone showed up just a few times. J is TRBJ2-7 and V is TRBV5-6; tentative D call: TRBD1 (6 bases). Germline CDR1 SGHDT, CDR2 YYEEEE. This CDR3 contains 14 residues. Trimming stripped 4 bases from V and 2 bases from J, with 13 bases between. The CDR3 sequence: CASSGTRTPYEQYF. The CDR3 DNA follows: TGTGCCAGCAGCGGGACACGGACCCCCTACGAGCAGTACTTC.

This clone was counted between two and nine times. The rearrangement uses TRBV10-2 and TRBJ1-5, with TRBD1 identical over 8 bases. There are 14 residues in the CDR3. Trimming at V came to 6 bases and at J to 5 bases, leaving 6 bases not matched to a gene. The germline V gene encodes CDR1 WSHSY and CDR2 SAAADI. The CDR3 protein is CASSQTTGDQPQHF. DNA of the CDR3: TGCGCCAGCAGCCAAACGACAGGGGATCAGCCCCAGCATTTT.

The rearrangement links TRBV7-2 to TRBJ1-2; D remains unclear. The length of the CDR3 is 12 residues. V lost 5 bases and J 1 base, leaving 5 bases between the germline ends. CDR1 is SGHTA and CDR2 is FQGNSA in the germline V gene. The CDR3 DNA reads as TGTGCCAGCAGCAATCGTAACTATGGCTACACCTTC. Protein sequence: CASSNRNYGYTF.

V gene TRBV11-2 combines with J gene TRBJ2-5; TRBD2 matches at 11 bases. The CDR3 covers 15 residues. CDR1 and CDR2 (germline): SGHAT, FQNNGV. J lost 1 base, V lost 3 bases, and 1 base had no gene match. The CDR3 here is CASSFSGRGQETQYF. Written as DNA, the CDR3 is TGTGCCAGCAGCTTTAGCGGGAGGGGCCAAGAGACCCAGTACTTC.